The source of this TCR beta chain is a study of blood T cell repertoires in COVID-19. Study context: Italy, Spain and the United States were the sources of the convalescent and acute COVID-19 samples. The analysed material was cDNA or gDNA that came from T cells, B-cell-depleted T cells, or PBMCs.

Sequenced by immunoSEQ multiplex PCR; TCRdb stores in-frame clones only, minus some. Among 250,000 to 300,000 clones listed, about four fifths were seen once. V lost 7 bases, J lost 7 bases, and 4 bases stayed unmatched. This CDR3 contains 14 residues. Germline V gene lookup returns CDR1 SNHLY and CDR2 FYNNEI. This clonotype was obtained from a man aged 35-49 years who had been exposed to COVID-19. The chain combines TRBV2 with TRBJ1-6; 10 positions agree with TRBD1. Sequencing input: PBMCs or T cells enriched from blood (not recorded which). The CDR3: CASTMDRGNSPLHF. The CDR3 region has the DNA TGTGCCAGCACCATGGACAGGGGGAATTCACCCCTCCACTTT. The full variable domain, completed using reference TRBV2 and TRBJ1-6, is EPEVTQTPSHQVTQMGQEVILRCVPISNHLYFYWYRQILGQKVEFLVSFYNNEISEKSEIFDDQFSVERPDGSNFTLKIRSTKLEDSAMYFCASTMDRGNSPLHFGNGTRLTVT.